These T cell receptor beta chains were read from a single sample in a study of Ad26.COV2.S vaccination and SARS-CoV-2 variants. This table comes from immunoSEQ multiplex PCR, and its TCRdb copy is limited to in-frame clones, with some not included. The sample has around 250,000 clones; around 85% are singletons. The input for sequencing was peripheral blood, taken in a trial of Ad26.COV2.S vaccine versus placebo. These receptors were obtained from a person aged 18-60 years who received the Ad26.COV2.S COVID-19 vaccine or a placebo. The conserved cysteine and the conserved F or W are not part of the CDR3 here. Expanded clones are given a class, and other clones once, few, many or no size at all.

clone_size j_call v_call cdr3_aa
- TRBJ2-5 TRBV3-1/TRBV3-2 ASSRGTGSQETQY
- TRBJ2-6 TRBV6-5 ASSGGSAGANVLT
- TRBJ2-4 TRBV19 ASSIALAGDLAKNIQY
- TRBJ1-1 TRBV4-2 ASSQELLGTEAF
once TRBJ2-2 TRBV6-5 ASSYSNGNTGELF
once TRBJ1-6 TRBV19 ASSIYSSYNSPLH
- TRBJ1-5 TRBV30 AWSVQQGNQPQH
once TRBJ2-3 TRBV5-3 ARSRGLGTQY
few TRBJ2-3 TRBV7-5 ARITHRTDTQY
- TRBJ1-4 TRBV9 ASRGTGGEEKLF
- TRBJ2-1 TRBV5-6 ASSLVAGGPGEQF
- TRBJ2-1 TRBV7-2 ASSNSRGRAGYNEQF
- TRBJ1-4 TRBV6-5 ASTPGGEDEKLF
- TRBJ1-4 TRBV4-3 ASSQDSYEKLF
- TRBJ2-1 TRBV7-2 ASSLRELNYNEQF
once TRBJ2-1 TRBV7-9 ASSLSGGLNEQF
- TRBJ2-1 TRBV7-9 ASSFPGGGSYNEQF
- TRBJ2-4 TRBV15 ATSSAGTWGYIQY
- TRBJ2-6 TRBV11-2 ASSFAGAGANVLT
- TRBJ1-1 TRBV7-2 ASSPRSGKTEAF
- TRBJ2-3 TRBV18 ASSPGRRGADTQY
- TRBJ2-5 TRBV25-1 ASSDGTFRETQY
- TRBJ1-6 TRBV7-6 ASSLGTGNSPLH
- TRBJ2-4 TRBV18 ASSPPPGMYKNIQY